This TCR beta chain emerged from a study of spatial heterogeneity in lung cancer. Across the whole study: Detection consistently captured more beta-chain sequences than alpha-chain sequences.

MiXCR was run by TCRdb on the 5' RACE reads, yielding one entry per CDR3 protein. The repertoire holds over 85,000 distinct CDR3 sequences, with 15% to 20% as singletons. Time point reported: blood at routine non-recurrence follow-up after resection. From tumor, nontumor lung or frozen PBMC, whole RNA was taken unsorted for sequencing. Germline trimming cut 2 bases from V and 8 bases from J; bases unmatched to any gene: 9. Germline CDR1 SGHNT, CDR2 YYREEE (reference sequence). The CDR3 sequence is 15 residues long. The chain has TRBV5-4 and TRBJ2-1; 8 positions agree with TRBD1. The clonotype comes from a male donor with early-stage non-small cell lung cancer. The source material was PBMCs, sampled at follow-up. CDR3 sequence reads: CASSFPRTGIDEQFF. The CDR3 DNA sequence: TGTGCCAGCAGCTTTCCCCGGACAGGGATCGATGAGCAGTTCTTC. Full variable domain (outside the CDR3, taken from reference TRBV5-4 and TRBJ2-1): ETGVTQSPTHLIKTRGQQVTLRCSSQSGHNTVSWYQQALGQGPQFIFQYYREEENGRGNFPPRFSGLQFPNYSSELNVNALELDDSALYLCASSFPRTGIDEQFFGPGTRLTVL.